One sample yielded the 21 T cell receptor beta chains listed below, sequenced in a study of cytomegalovirus exposure and HLA in healthy donors. In the PCR, 60 Vbeta and 13 Jbeta primers were used. Profiled with immunoSEQ multiplex PCR; TCRdb holds only in-frame clones, not every one. Here the sample spans roughly 130,000 clones, 80% being singletons. Specimen: PBMCs. These receptors came from a man aged 30-40 years in good health and CMV-seronegative.

This chain joins TRBV25-1 and TRBJ2-2; TRBD1 aligns across 7 bases. This CDR3 contains 16 residues. The V gene end was trimmed by 8 bases and the J gene end by 1 base; junction bases not matched to a gene: 10. Germline values: CDR1 MGHDK, CDR2 SYGVNS. The CDR3 spells CASQRSDRVNTGELFF. The CDR3 DNA follows: TGTGCCAGCCAGCGGTCAGACAGGGTGAACACCGGGGAGCTGTTTTTT.

V usage is TRBV11-3 and J usage is TRBJ2-7, with 7 nucleotides matching TRBD1. V lost 2 bases to trimming and J lost 1 base; unmatched junction nucleotides: 2. Germline CDR1 reads SGHNT; CDR2 reads YENEEA. The CDR3 length is 14 residues. The DNA for the CDR3 is TGTGCCAGCAGCTTATCGGGACAGTCCTACGAGCAGTACTTC. Translated, it gives CASSLSGQSYEQYF. The full variable domain, completed using reference TRBV11-3 and TRBJ2-7, is EAGVVQSPRYKIIEKKQPVAFWCNPISGHNTLYWYLQNLGQGPELLIRYENEEAVDDSQLPKDRFSAERLKGVDSTLKIQPAELGDSAVYLCASSLSGQSYEQYFGPGTRLTVT.

V is TRBV27 and J is TRBJ2-2; weak D call: TRBD2 (5 bases). Germline V gene data show CDR1 as MNHEY and CDR2 as SMNVEV (reference sequence). V lost 5 bases and J lost 4, with 14 bases in between. The CDR3 is 15 residues long. The CDR3 loop reads CASSPGSWPTGELFF. CDR3 nucleotide sequence: TGTGCCAGCAGTCCGGGATCCTGGCCCACCGGGGAGCTGTTTTTT.

This clone came up a few times. This chain connects TRBV9 to TRBJ2-2; a weak D match, TRBD1 (5 bases). This CDR3 has 13 residues. Germline CDR1 and CDR2: SGDLS and YYNGEE. V lost 1 base and J lost 7, with 8 bases in between. The CDR3, as DNA: TGTGCCAGCAGCGTACAAGGGGACGGGGAGCTGTTTTTT. This gives the protein CASSVQGDGELFF.

The chain is built from TRBV28 and TRBJ1-4, with D possibly TRBD1 on 5 matching bases. CDR1 is MDHEN and CDR2 is SYDVKM in the germline V gene. V gave up 2 bases and J gave up 1 base, with 14 bases separating them. This CDR3 spans 17 amino acids. For the CDR3, the DNA is TGTGCCAGCAGTTTAGGGTCAGGGCTGGAAACTAATGAAAAACTGTTTTTT. Amino acid sequence: CASSLGSGLETNEKLFF. Complete variable domain (other parts from reference TRBV28 and TRBJ1-4): DVKVTQSSRYLVKRTGEKVFLECVQDMDHENMFWYRQDPGLGLRLIYFSYDVKMKEKGDIPEGYSVSREKKERFSLILESASTNQTSMYLCASSLGSGLETNEKLFFGSGTQLSVL.

J is TRBJ1-1 and V is TRBV5-1, with TRBD1 identical over 11 bases. The CDR3 is 16 residues long. V shed 3 bases, J shed 3 bases, and the junction held 7 bases outside the gene matches. Germline V lookup: CDR1 SGHRS, CDR2 YFSETQ. The chain's CDR3 is CASSYGTGGGDTEAFF. CDR3 in DNA: TGCGCCAGCAGCTACGGGACAGGGGGAGGAGACACTGAAGCTTTCTTT. Full variable domain (missing parts from reference TRBV5-1 and TRBJ1-1): KAGVTQTPRYLIKTRGQQVTLSCSPISGHRSVSWYQQTPGQGLQFLFEYFSETQRNKGNFPGRFSGRQFSNSRSEMNVSTLELGDSALYLCASSYGTGGGDTEAFFGQGTRLTVV.

This clone was seen a single time. The chain couples TRBV11-2 to TRBJ2-7, with 7 bases lining up with TRBD1. Germline CDR1 reads SGHAT; CDR2 reads FQNNGV. The CDR3 extends over 15 amino acids. After removal of 5 bases from V and 0 bases from J, the junction contained 7 bases not matched to a gene. CDR3 coding DNA: TGTGCCAGCAGCAAGGACAGGACGAGCTCCTACGAGCAGTACTTC. This codes for CASSKDRTSSYEQYF.

The chain is built from TRBV29-1 and TRBJ2-3; 8 bases agree with TRBD1. Germline V gene data show CDR1 as SQVTM and CDR2 as ANQGSEA. This CDR3 has 13 residues. Trimming took 8 bases from V and 5 from J; bases not matched to a gene: 9. This CDR3 is CSSGQGGLDTQYF. DNA for the CDR3: TGCAGCTCAGGACAGGGTGGCTTAGATACGCAGTATTTT.

This chain connects TRBV9 to TRBJ1-4; maybe TRBD1 (6 bases). Trimming shortened V by 1 base and J by 3 bases, and 13 bases separated the two germline ends. Germline V gene lookup returns CDR1 SGDLS and CDR2 YYNGEE. The CDR3 has 16 amino acids. The CDR3 nucleotides read TGTGCCAGCAGCGTACAGGGGCAGGCGTCTAATGAAAAACTGTTTTTT. Its protein product is CASSVQGQASNEKLFF.

The V gene is TRBV9, the J gene TRBJ2-6; D is uncertain. Between the trimmed V and J ends, which lost 1 base and 3 bases, there was a span of 11 bases. The CDR3 runs to 16 residues. Germline V gene data show CDR1 as SGDLS and CDR2 as YYNGEE. The CDR3 region has the DNA TGTGCCAGCAGCGTAATGGCAGGCTATGGGGCCAACGTCCTGACTTTC. It specifies CASSVMAGYGANVLTF.

This clone was detected a few times. The V gene is TRBV6-6, the J gene TRBJ1-2, with 10 nucleotides matching TRBD1. Unmatched junction bases numbered 5, after V lost 6 bases and J lost 4 bases. Germline loops: CDR1 MNHNY, CDR2 SVGAGI (reference sequence). The CDR3 sequence is 14 residues long. The DNA for the CDR3 is TGTGCCAGCAGGACAGGGGGCCGGGGCTATGGCTACACCTTC. This encodes CASRTGGRGYGYTF.

This clone was counted a few times. The gene calls are TRBV5-6 and TRBJ1-2; D gene ambiguous. The V and J ends lost 2 bases and 4 bases respectively, with 12 bases between them. Germline V gene data show CDR1 as SGHDT and CDR2 as YYEEEE. The CDR3 has 14 residues. The CDR3 loop reads CASSFPGTSYGYTF. Here the CDR3 DNA reads TGTGCCAGCAGCTTCCCAGGTACTTCCTATGGCTACACCTTC.

The chain couples TRBV27 to TRBJ2-2; maybe TRBD2 (6 bases). This CDR3 has 14 residues. CDR1 MNHEY and CDR2 SMNVEV come from the germline V gene (reference sequence). V was trimmed by 6 bases and J by 6 bases, leaving 14 bases between them. CDR3 in amino acids: CASSRTAGPGELFF. CDR3 sequence (DNA): TGTGCCAGCAGCAGGACGGCGGGACCCGGGGAGCTGTTTTTT.

V is TRBV2 and J is TRBJ2-3; D remains unclear. Germline loops: CDR1 SNHLY, CDR2 FYNNEI. The CDR3 loop spans 12 amino acids. The V and J ends lost 5 bases and 2 bases respectively, with 5 bases between them. CDR3 DNA: TGTGCCAGCAGTCCCTTCACAGATACGCAGTATTTT. This encodes CASSPFTDTQYF.

The J gene is TRBJ2-5, the V gene TRBV27, with 8 nucleotides matching TRBD2. CDR3 length: 17 amino acids. Germline trimming cut 2 bases from V and 5 bases from J; bases unmatched to any gene: 13. Germline lookup yields CDR1 MNHEY and CDR2 SMNVEV (reference sequence). CDR3 nucleotides: TGTGCCAGCAGTTTACCCGGGACTAGAGATGGGGATGAGACCCAGTACTTC. Translated, it gives CASSLPGTRDGDETQYF.

This clone was seen a single time. V usage is TRBV5-4 and J usage is TRBJ2-1; D not certain. The V gene's germline CDR1 is SGHNT and CDR2 YYREEE (reference sequence). With 2 bases removed from V and 0 bases from J, the gap between germline ends came to 9 bases. The CDR3 runs to 15 residues. CDR3 nucleotide sequence: TGTGCCAGCAGCTTATTACCTAGCTCCTACAATGAGCAGTTCTTC. Amino acids: CASSLLPSSYNEQFF. The full variable domain, its missing parts supplied by reference TRBV5-4 and TRBJ2-1, is ETGVTQSPTHLIKTRGQQVTLRCSSQSGHNTVSWYQQALGQGPQFIFQYYREEENGRGNFPPRFSGLQFPNYSSELNVNALELDDSALYLCASSLLPSSYNEQFFGPGTRLTVL.

The V and J genes are TRBV27 and TRBJ2-7; 7 nucleotides align to TRBD1. The CDR3 runs 16 residues. V dropped 0 bases and J dropped 3; count of bases not matched to a gene: 8. Germline V gene lookup returns CDR1 MNHEY and CDR2 SMNVEV (reference sequence). The CDR3 DNA reads as TGTGCCAGCAGTTTATCGATCGGGACAGCCCTCTACGAGCAGTACTTC. Translated, it gives CASSLSIGTALYEQYF.

This chain connects TRBV9 to TRBJ2-7, with D perhaps TRBD2 (6 bases). CDR1 SGDLS and CDR2 YYNGEE come from the germline V gene. This CDR3 is 15 amino acids long. V lost 3 bases to trimming and J lost 3 bases, with 16 bases between them. CDR3 sequence (DNA): TGTGCCAGCAGCGCCCGAACGGGACTTAGCTACGAGCAGTACTTC. It codes for CASSARTGLSYEQYF.

This sequence joins TRBV6-6 and TRBJ2-1; D remains unclear. Trimming removed 1 base from V and 10 bases from J, with 5 bases in between. This CDR3 has 11 amino acids. Germline assignment: CDR1 MNHNY and CDR2 SVGAGI (reference sequence). CDR3: CASSYFGEQFF. The CDR3 DNA sequence: TGTGCCAGCAGTTACTTCGGGGAGCAGTTCTTC.

The chain carries TRBV2 and TRBJ2-7, with 12 bases that match TRBD2. The CDR3 loop spans 14 amino acids. Germline trimming cut 4 bases from V and 6 bases from J; bases unmatched to any gene: 4. CDR1 is SNHLY and CDR2 is FYNNEI in the germline V gene. The CDR3 nucleotides are TGTGCCAGCAGTGTCCTAGCGGGAGGGTTCGAGCAGTACTTC. It codes for CASSVLAGGFEQYF.

The CDR3 loop reads CASSPWDRGYQPQHF. In nucleotides, the CDR3 is TGTGCCAGCAGTCCCTGGGACAGGGGCTACCAGCCCCAGCATTTT. The chain carries TRBV27 and TRBJ1-5; TRBD1 aligns across 10 bases. There are 15 residues in the CDR3. With 5 bases clipped from V and 7 bases from J, the junction kept 8 bases outside the gene matches. CDR1 is MNHEY and CDR2 is SMNVEV in the germline V gene (reference sequence).